A selection of T cell receptor beta chains follows, all from one sample in a study of CDR3 diversity in severe acne. One entry per CDR3 protein results from TCRdb running MiXCR on the PCR reads. Of more than 85,000 distinct CDR3 sequences detected, 45% to 50% appear once; the ten largest clones hold 10%. Sequenced sample: blood. Receptors were obtained from a male donor in good health, serving as a control. Each CDR3 is given with its conserved first and last residue. D genes are given only for firm matches. Expanded clones get a size class; other rows say once, few or many, or leave the size out.

. TRBJ1-1 . TRBV20-1 13 CSARVGGNTEAFF TGCAGTGCTAGAGTCGGAGGGAACACTGAAGCTTTCTTT
. TRBJ2-1 TRBD1 TRBV9 15 CASSVSGTGGNEQFF TGTGCCAGCAGCGTTTCCGGGACAGGGGGCAATGAGCAGTTCTTC
few TRBJ1-1 . TRBV19 14 CASSMRLASTEAFF TGTGCCAGTAGTATGAGGTTGGCGTCCACTGAAGCTTTCTTT
many TRBJ1-4 . TRBV5-6 14 CASSFQTLNEKLFF TGTGCCAGCAGCTTCCAAACCCTTAATGAAAAACTGTTTTTT
. TRBJ2-1 TRBD2 TRBV20-1 16 CSASSDSSGSYNEQFF TGCAGTGCCAGCAGTGACTCTAGCGGCTCCTACAATGAGCAGTTCTTC
few TRBJ1-6 . TRBV2 17 CASSFLDPTFDNSPLHF TGTGCCAGTTCATTCCTAGACCCAACGTTCGATAATTCACCCCTCCACTTT
many TRBJ1-2 . TRBV28 11 CASSSHYGYTF TGTGCCAGCAGTTCTCACTATGGCTACACCTTC
. TRBJ2-3 TRBD2 TRBV7-8 17 CASTRQRTSGFRDTQYF TGTGCCAGCACCCGACAGCGGACTAGCGGCTTCAGAGATACGCAGTATTTT
many TRBJ1-2 TRBD1 TRBV5-6 14 CASRGQGASYGYTF TGTGCCAGCAGGGGACAGGGGGCCAGCTATGGCTACACCTTC
. TRBJ1-4 . TRBV11-3 13 CASSFPGQGKLFF TGTGCCAGCAGCTTTCCGGGGCAGGGAAAACTGTTTTTT
. TRBJ1-1 TRBD1 TRBV6-1 14 CASRTTGVNTEAFF TGTGCCAGCAGAACCACAGGGGTGAACACTGAAGCTTTCTTT
. TRBJ1-1 TRBD1 TRBV5-6 15 CASSFLQGAKTEAFF TGTGCCAGCAGCTTTTTACAGGGGGCAAAGACTGAAGCTTTCTTT
. TRBJ2-2 . TRBV9 12 CASSVVGGELFF TGTGCCAGCAGCGTAGTAGGCGGGGAGCTGTTTTTT
. TRBJ2-7 TRBD1 TRBV7-7 15 CASSLDSTGAYEQYF TGTGCTAGCAGCTTAGATTCGACAGGGGCCTACGAGCAGTACTTC
. TRBJ1-6 . TRBV7-2 17 CASSLDAGQGFYSPLHF TGTGCCAGCAGCTTGGATGCCGGGCAGGGGTTTTATTCACCCCTCCACTTT
. TRBJ2-1 TRBD2 TRBV25-1 20 CASSDSGTSGAITSYNEQFF TGTGCCAGCAGTGACTCCGGGACTAGCGGGGCGATTACCTCCTACAATGAGCAGTTCTTC